This TCR beta chain stems from a study of T cell responses to AZD1222 COVID-19 vaccine. This table comes from immunoSEQ multiplex PCR, and its TCRdb copy is limited to in-frame clones, with some not included. The sample lists 100,000 to 150,000 clones; approximately 90% were seen once. V was cut by 0 bases and J by 4 bases, with 13 bases left in between. This CDR3 is built from 15 residues. Germline V lookup: CDR1 MNHEY, CDR2 SVGAGI. J is TRBJ2-7 and V is TRBV6-5; D is possibly TRBD2 (6 bases). The sample was peripheral blood, taken 28 days after the second AZD1222 dose. This sequence originates from an adult who received the AZD1222 COVID-19 vaccine. Written as DNA, the CDR3 is TGTGCCAGCAGTTACTCACGGGGGTTACAGTACGAGCAGTACTTC. Protein sequence: CASSYSRGLQYEQYF.